This passage covers 14 T cell receptor beta chains from one sample sequenced in a study of PD-1 blockade in classical Hodgkin lymphoma (dated by TCRdb to 2020 to 2022). The sample's time point, from its label and the paper: cycle 2 day 1 (C2D1) of nivolumab. Every trial patient had relapsed after autologous stem cell transplantation, and cohorts A, B and C differed in prior brentuximab vedotin exposure. Libraries were prepared through the immunoSEQ multiplex PCR assay. Sourced from immuneACCESS, this table was stored by TCRdb with only in-frame sequences that have V and J called. A share of the clones is absent; for the studies checked, an unresolved V gene accounts for under half, and the remainder has no known explanation. The sample profile shows about 97,000 clones; about 89% of them were found once. The ten top clones hold approximately 6.3% of the sample. Material: peripheral blood mononuclear cells (PBMCs), obtained before the second cycle of nivolumab. These receptor sequences come from a human donor with classical Hodgkin lymphoma.

This chain connects TRBV6-1 to TRBJ1-2; D perhaps matches TRBD1 (5 bases). Germline CDR1 MNHNS, CDR2 SASEGT. The CDR3 runs 14 residues. The ends were cut back, 5 bases at V and 6 bases at J, with 16 bases in the middle. CDR3 sequence: CASSPSWGENGYTF. CDR3 DNA sequence: TGTGCCAGCAGTCCCTCCTGGGGGGAAAATGGCTACACCTTC.

The rearrangement links TRBV6-5 to TRBJ2-2; D call uncertain. V was clipped by 3 bases and J by 4 bases, with 12 bases between them. The CDR3 covers 15 residues. Germline V gives CDR1 MNHEY, CDR2 SVGAGI. CDR3 amino acids: CASSYIIQTTGELFF. The CDR3 DNA reads as TGTGCCAGCAGTTATATCATACAGACCACCGGGGAGCTGTTTTTT.

The V call is TRBV5-4, the J call TRBJ2-7; unclear D gene. Germline values: CDR1 SGHNT, CDR2 YYREEE (reference sequence). The ends were cut back, 7 bases at V and 7 bases at J, with 24 bases in the middle. The CDR3 consists of 15 residues. The CDR3 sequence: CASPFSAAPGGEQYF. The DNA of the CDR3 is TGTGCCAGCCCCTTCTCCGCTGCACCCGGTGGGGAGCAGTACTTC.

The chain is built from TRBV4-2 and TRBJ2-1, with 12 nucleotides matching TRBD2. This CDR3 contains 15 residues. J was trimmed by 6 bases and V by 1 base; bases with no gene match: 1. CDR1 is LGHNA and CDR2 is YNFKEQ in the germline V gene. The CDR3 coding sequence is TGTGCCAGCAGCCAAGGACTAGCGGGGGTCAATGAGCAGTTCTTC. Translation: CASSQGLAGVNEQFF.

This rearrangement joins TRBV6-4 to TRBJ2-3, with 11 bases lining up with TRBD2. The CDR3 extends over 18 amino acids. Looked up from germline, CDR1 is MRHNA and CDR2 is SNTAGT. V shed 7 bases and J 0 bases; nucleotides not matched to a gene: 12. This chain's CDR3 is CASTPLAGGPGSTDTQYF. The CDR3 DNA follows: TGTGCCAGCACCCCCCTAGCGGGGGGCCCGGGGAGCACAGATACGCAGTATTTT.

The chain combines TRBV7-2 with TRBJ1-2; 7 nucleotides match TRBD1. The CDR3 contains 14 residues. The ends lost 3 bases at V and 3 bases at J; junction bases unmatched: 4. Germline V gene lookup returns CDR1 SGHTA and CDR2 FQGNSA. The CDR3 DNA reads as TGTGCCAGCAGCTTCGAAACAGGGGACTATGGCTACACCTTC. Translation gives CASSFETGDYGYTF.

The J gene is TRBJ1-3, the V gene TRBV10-3; 7 nucleotides agree with TRBD1. There are 15 residues in the CDR3. The germline V gene encodes CDR1 ENHRY and CDR2 SYGVKD. The ends lost 6 bases at V and 0 bases at J; junction bases unmatched: 5. This CDR3 reads CAIREDRDSGNTIYF. The CDR3 DNA reads TGTGCCATCAGGGAAGACAGGGACTCTGGAAACACCATATATTTT.

The J gene is TRBJ1-2, the V gene TRBV19; the match to TRBD1 covers 7 bases. V shed 9 bases and J 1 base; nucleotides not matched to a gene: 14. Germline CDR1 LNHDA, CDR2 SQIVND (reference sequence). The CDR3 has 16 residues. The CDR3 spells CASQGQRLNINYGYTF. In DNA form, the CDR3 reads TGTGCCAGCCAGGGACAGCGCTTAAATATTAACTATGGCTACACCTTC. Based on the CDR3 plus reference TRBV19 and TRBJ1-2, the full variable domain is DGGITQSPKYLFRKEGQNVTLSCEQNLNHDAMYWYRQDPGQGLRLIYYSQIVNDFQKGDIAEGYSVSREKKESFPLTVTSAQKNPTAFYLCASQGQRLNINYGYTFGSGTRLTVV.

This chain links TRBV28 with TRBJ2-7; 9 bases line up with TRBD2. J was trimmed by 4 bases and V by 8 bases; bases with no gene match: 9. The CDR3 runs to 14 residues. Germline assignment: CDR1 MDHEN and CDR2 SYDVKM. CDR3 in amino acids: CASEPGLAAYEQYF. In nucleotides, the CDR3 is TGTGCCAGCGAACCGGGACTAGCAGCATACGAGCAGTACTTC.

Turning to this clone: Distinct nucleotide sequences in the sample also encode this CDR3. This chain connects TRBV6-5 to TRBJ2-2, with no clear D. The V gene's germline CDR1 is MNHEY and CDR2 SVGAGI. The CDR3 is made up of 14 amino acids. The V end lost 2 bases, the J end lost 0 bases, and 4 bases lay between the germline ends. This chain's CDR3 is CASSYGANTGELFF. The DNA of the CDR3 is TGTGCCAGCAGTTACGGCGCGAACACCGGGGAGCTGTTTTTT.

This sequence joins TRBV6-1 and TRBJ1-2, with unresolved D. Deletions cut 0 bases from V and 4 bases from J, with 12 bases between. CDR3 size: 15 residues. In germline, CDR1 is MNHNS, CDR2 SASEGT. This chain's CDR3 is CASSEASDGAYGYTF. CDR3 nucleotide sequence: TGTGCCAGCAGTGAAGCGTCGGACGGAGCCTATGGCTACACCTTC.

The CDR3 loop is CASSPGLGTGDTQYF. As DNA, the CDR3 is TGTGCCAGCAGTCCGGGACTGGGGACGGGGGATACGCAGTATTTT. The chain combines TRBV6-6 with TRBJ2-3; weak D call: TRBD2 (6 bases). The germline V and J ends were trimmed by 5 bases and 6 bases, with 18 bases remaining between them. CDR1 is MNHNY, CDR2 SVGAGI, per germline (reference sequence). The CDR3 consists of 15 residues.

The rearrangement joins TRBV7-9 to TRBJ2-7; 14 bases agree with TRBD2. V dropped 5 bases and J dropped 1; count of bases not matched to a gene: 4. CDR1 is SEHNR and CDR2 is FQNEAQ in the germline V gene (reference sequence). CDR3 length equals 16 residues. The CDR3 sequence: CASSPGTSGGSYEQYF. The CDR3 nucleotides read TGTGCCAGCAGCCCCGGGACTAGCGGGGGTTCCTACGAGCAGTACTTC.

The CDR3 spells CASNVPAYEQYF. The DNA of the CDR3 is TGTGCCAGCAACGTCCCAGCCTACGAGCAGTACTTC. This chain connects TRBV6-6 to TRBJ2-7; D unclear. Germline CDR1 and CDR2: MNHNY and SVGAGI (reference sequence). This CDR3 comprises 12 residues. V lost 7 bases and J lost 2, with 9 bases in between.